This T cell receptor (beta chain) was identified in a study of shared clonotypes between healthy human individuals. Study-level findings and limits: The naive CD4 repertoires of several donors were compared, and approximately 5% of clonotypes were shared.

As concerns this clone: Its cognate antigen is unknown.

The repertoire was sequenced with immunoSEQ multiplex PCR; TCRdb's copy has only in-frame clones and lacks some. The data show hundreds of thousands of clones, 96% seen once. Per germline, CDR1 SGHTA and CDR2 FQGNSA. This CDR3 spans 16 amino acids. Trimming took off 1 base at V and 1 base at J, with 13 bases between the two ends. Only CD45RO-negative cells positively selected for CCR7 counted as naive CD8 cells, so terminally differentiated effector memory CD45RA+ cells were excluded. The rearrangement joins TRBV7-2 to TRBJ1-1; possibly TRBD1 for D (6 bases). The TCR was taken from a young woman in good health. Input material: naive CD8+ T cells sorted from blood. CDR3 residues: CASSLVQGTPNTEAFF. In DNA form, the CDR3 reads TGTGCCAGCAGCTTAGTGCAGGGGACCCCGAACACTGAAGCTTTCTTT.